This TCR beta chain stems from a study of shared clonotypes between healthy human individuals. Study-level findings and limits: Against clonotypes common to all four donors, non-shared ones had lower generation probabilities. Larger estimated richness was generally seen in naive subsets than in memory subsets.

Negatively enriched CD4+ T cells were divided by CD45RA into naive and memory. On this clone itself: Its antigen is as yet unknown. Other DNA sequences in this sample translate to the same CDR3.

The CDR3 runs 16 residues. Germline CDR1 is SGHRS and CDR2 is YFSETQ. Unmatched junction bases numbered 1, after V lost 0 bases and J lost 4 bases. Only in-frame clones appear in the TCRdb table, and some are missing; sequencing was by immunoSEQ multiplex PCR. The repertoire consists of 2 million to 3 million clones, with 90% to 95% occurring once and the leading ten covering roughly 0.39%. Sequenced input: naive CD4+ T cells from PBMCs. As for subset: CD45RA+ positively selected. The chain links TRBV5-1 to TRBJ2-5; 15 bases agree with TRBD2. This receptor was identified in a man younger than 30 in good health. Some clones in this sample may be carry-over from other donors' samples. Written as DNA, the CDR3 is TGCGCCAGCAGCTTGGGGGGACTAGCGGGAGGAGAGACCCAGTACTTC. Its translation: CASSLGGLAGGETQYF.